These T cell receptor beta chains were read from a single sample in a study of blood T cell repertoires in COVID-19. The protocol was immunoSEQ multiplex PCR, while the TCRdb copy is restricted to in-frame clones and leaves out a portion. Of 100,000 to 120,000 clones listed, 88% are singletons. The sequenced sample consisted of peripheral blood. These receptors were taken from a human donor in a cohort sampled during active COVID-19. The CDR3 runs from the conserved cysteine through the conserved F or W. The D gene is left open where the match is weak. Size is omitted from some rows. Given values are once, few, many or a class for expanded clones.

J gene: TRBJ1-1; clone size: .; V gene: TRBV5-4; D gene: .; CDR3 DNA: TGTGCCAGCAGCTTGCAGGGGATTAACACTGAAGCTTTCTTT; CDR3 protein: CASSLQGINTEAFF
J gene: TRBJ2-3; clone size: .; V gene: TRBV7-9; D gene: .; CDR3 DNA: TGTGCCAGCAGCTTAGTACTAGACAACACAGATACGCAGTATTTT; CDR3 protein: CASSLVLDNTDTQYF
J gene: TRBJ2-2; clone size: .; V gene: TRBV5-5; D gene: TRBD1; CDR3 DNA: TGTGCCAGCAGATTACGTGGACAGGGCGGCGGGGAGCTGTTTTTT; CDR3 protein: CASRLRGQGGGELFF
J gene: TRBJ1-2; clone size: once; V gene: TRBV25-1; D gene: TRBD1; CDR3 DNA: TGTGCCAGCAGTCCCGGGACAGGGTTGACCTACGGATTCTATGGCTACACCTTC; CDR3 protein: CASSPGTGLTYGFYGYTF
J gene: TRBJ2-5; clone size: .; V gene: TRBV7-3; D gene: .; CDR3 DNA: TGTGCCAGCAGCCCACAGGGCGCAGGGGAGACCCAGTACTTC; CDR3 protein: CASSPQGAGETQYF
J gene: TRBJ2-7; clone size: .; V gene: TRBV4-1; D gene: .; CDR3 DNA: TGCGCCAGCAGCCCCCCTGGAGCCTACGAGCAGTACTTC; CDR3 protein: CASSPPGAYEQYF
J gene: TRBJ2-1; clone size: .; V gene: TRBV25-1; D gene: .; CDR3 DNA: TGTGCCAGCAGTGATCCCGGGTTTAACAATGAGCAGTTCTTC; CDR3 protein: CASSDPGFNNEQFF
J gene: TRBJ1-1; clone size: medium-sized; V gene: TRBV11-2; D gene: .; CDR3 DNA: TGTGCCAGCAGCTACTCCAGCGGGTTAGACACTGAAGCTTTCTTT; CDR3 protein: CASSYSSGLDTEAFF
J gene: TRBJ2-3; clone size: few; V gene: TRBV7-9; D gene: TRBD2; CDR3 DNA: TGTGCCAGCAGGTTGCAGGGTAGCGGGACCCTAATGGATACGCAGTATTTT; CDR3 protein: CASRLQGSGTLMDTQYF
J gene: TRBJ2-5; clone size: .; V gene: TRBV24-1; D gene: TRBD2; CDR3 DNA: TGTGCCACCAGTGACGCTAGCGGGGGAGACCAAGAGACCCAGTACTTC; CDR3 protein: CATSDASGGDQETQYF